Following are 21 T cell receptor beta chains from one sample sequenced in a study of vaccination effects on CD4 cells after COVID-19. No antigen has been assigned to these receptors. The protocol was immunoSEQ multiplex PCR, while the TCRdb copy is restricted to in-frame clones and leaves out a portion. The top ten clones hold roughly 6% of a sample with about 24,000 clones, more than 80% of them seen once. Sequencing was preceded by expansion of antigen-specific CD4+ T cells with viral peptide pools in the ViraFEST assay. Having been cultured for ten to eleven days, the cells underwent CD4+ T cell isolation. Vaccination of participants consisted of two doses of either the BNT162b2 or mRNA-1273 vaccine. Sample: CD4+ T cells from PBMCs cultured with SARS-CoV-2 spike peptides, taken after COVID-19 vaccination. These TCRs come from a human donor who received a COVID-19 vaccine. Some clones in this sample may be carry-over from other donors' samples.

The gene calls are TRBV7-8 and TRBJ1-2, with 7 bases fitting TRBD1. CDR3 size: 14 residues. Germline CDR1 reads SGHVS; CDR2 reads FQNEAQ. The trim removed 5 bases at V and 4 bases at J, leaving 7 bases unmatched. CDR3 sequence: CASSLGGAGYGYTF. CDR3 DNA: TGTGCCAGCAGCCTAGGGGGCGCAGGCTATGGCTACACCTTC.

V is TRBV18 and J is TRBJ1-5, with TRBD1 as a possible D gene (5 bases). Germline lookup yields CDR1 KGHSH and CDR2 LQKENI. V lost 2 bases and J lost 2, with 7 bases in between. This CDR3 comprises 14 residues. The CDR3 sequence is CASSPGAGNQPQHF. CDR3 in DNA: TGTGCCAGCTCACCAGGGGCGGGCAATCAGCCCCAGCATTTT.

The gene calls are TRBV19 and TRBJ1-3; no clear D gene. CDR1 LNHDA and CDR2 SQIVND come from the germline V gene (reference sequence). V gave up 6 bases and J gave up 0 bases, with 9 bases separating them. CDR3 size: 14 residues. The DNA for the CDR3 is TGTGCCAGTAGCGACGGTGGCTCTGGAAACACCATATATTTT. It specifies CASSDGGSGNTIYF.

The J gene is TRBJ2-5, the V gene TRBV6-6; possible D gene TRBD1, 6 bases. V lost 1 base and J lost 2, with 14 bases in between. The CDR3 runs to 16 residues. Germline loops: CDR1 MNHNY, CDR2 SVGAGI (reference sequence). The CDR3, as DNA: TGTGCCAGCAGTTACTTCTCGGGGCAGGGGCAAGAGACCCAGTACTTC. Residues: CASSYFSGQGQETQYF.

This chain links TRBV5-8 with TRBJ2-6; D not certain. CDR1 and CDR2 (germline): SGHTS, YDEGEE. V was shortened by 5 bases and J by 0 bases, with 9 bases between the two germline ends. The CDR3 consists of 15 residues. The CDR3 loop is CASSSGSSGANVLTF. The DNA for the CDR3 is TGTGCCAGCAGTTCCGGGTCCTCTGGGGCCAACGTCCTGACTTTC.

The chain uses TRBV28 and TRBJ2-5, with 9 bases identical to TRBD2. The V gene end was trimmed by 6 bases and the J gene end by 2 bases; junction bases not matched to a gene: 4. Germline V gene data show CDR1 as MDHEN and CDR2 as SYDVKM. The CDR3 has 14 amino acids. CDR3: CASRHSGGQETQYF. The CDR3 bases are TGTGCCAGCAGACATAGCGGGGGTCAAGAGACCCAGTACTTC.

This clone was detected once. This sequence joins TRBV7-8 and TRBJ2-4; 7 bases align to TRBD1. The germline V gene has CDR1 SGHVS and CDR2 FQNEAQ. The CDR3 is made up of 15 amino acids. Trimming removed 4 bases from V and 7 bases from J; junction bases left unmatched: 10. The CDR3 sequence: CASSSSPQTGNIQYF. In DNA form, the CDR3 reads TGTGCCAGCAGCTCCAGTCCCCAGACAGGGAACATTCAGTACTTC. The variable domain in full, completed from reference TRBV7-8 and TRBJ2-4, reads GAGVSQSPRYKVAKRGQDVALRCDPISGHVSLFWYQQALGQGPEFLTYFQNEAQLDKSGLPSDRFFAERPEGSVSTLKIQRTQQEDSAVYLCASSSSPQTGNIQYFGAGTRLSVL.

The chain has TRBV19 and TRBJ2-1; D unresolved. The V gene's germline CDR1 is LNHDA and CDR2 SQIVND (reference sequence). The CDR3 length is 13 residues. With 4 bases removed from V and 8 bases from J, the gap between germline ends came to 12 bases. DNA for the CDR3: TGTGCCAGTAGTAGGACGATAAGCTATGAGCAGTTCTTC. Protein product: CASSRTISYEQFF. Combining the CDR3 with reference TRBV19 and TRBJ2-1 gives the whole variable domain DGGITQSPKYLFRKEGQNVTLSCEQNLNHDAMYWYRQDPGQGLRLIYYSQIVNDFQKGDIAEGYSVSREKKESFPLTVTSAQKNPTAFYLCASSRTISYEQFFGPGTRLTVL.

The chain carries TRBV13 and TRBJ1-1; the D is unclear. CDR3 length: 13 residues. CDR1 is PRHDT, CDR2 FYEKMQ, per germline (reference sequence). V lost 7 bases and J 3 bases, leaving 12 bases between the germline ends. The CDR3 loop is CASMVSTHTEAFF. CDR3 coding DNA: TGTGCCAGCATGGTCAGCACCCACACTGAAGCTTTCTTT.

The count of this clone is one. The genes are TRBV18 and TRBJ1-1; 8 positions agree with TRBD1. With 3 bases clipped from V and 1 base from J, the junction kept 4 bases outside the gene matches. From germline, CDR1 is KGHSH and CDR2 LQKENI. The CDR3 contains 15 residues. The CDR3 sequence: CASSPQTGGNTEAFF. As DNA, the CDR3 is TGTGCCAGCTCACCCCAAACAGGGGGGAACACTGAAGCTTTCTTT.

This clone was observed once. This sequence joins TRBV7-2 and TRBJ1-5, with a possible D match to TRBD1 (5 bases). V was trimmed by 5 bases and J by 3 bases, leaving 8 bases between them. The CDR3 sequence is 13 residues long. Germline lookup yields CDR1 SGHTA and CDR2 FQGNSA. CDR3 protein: CASSPGVNQPQHF. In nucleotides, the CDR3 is TGTGCCAGCAGCCCGGGGGTCAATCAGCCCCAGCATTTT.

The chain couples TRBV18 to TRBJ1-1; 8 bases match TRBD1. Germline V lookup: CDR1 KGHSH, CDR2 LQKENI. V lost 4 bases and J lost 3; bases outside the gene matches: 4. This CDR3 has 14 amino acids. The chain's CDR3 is CASSRQGSDTEAFF. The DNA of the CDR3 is TGTGCCAGCTCACGACAGGGGTCGGACACTGAAGCTTTCTTT.

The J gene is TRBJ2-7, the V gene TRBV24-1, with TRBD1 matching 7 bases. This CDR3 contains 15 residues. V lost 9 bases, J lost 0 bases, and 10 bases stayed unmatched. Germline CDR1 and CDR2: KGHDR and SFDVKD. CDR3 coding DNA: TGTGCCACCGTACCGGGACAGATAAGCTCCTACGAGCAGTACGTC. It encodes CATVPGQISSYEQYV.

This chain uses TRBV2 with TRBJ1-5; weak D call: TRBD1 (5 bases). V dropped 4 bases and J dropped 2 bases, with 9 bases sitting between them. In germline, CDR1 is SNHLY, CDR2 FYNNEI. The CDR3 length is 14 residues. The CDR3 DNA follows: TGTGCCAGCAGTGCTCCGGGGGGCAATCAGCCCCAGCATTTT. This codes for CASSAPGGNQPQHF.

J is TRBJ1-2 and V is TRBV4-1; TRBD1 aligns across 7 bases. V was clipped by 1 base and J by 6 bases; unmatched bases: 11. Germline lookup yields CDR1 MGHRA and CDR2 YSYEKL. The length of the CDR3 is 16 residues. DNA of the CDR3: TGCGCCAGCAGCCAAGCTTCAAACCGACAGGGAGATGGCTACACCTTC. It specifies CASSQASNRQGDGYTF.

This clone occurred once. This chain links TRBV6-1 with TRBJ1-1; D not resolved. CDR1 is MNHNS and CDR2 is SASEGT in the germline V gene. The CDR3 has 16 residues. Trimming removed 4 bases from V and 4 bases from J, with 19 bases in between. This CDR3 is CASSANSGRLATEAFF. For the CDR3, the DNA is TGTGCCAGCAGTGCAAATAGCGGGAGGCTGGCCACTGAAGCTTTCTTT.

The CDR3, as DNA: TGTGCCAGCAGTGAAGTGGGGACCGGGGAGCTGTTTTTT. This sequence encodes CASSEVGTGELFF. The chain combines TRBV2 with TRBJ2-2; D not resolved. The CDR3 length is 13 residues. CDR1 is SNHLY and CDR2 is FYNNEI in the germline V gene. Deletions cut 1 base from V and 5 bases from J, with 5 bases between.

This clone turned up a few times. The chain's CDR3 is CASSEFVGLNTEAFF. The CDR3 nucleotides read TGTGCCAGCAGTGAATTCGTGGGCCTGAACACTGAAGCTTTCTTT. This sequence joins TRBV6-1 and TRBJ1-1; D gene uncertain. The germline V gene encodes CDR1 MNHNS and CDR2 SASEGT. Trimming took 2 bases from V and 0 from J, leaving 10 bases between them. The CDR3 sequence is 15 residues long.

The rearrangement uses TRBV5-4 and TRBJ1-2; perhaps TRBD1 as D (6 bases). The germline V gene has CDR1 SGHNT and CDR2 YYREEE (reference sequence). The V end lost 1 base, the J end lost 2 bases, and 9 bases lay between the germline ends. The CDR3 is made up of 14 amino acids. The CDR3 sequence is CASSLKGGNYGYTF. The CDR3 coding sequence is TGTGCCAGCAGCTTGAAAGGGGGGAACTATGGCTACACCTTC.

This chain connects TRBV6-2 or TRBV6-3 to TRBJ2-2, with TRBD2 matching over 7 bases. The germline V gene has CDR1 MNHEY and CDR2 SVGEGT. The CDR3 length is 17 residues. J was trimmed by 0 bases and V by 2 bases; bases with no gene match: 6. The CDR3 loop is CASSYAQRGANTGELFF. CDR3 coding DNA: TGTGCCAGCAGTTACGCACAGCGGGGAGCGAACACCGGGGAGCTGTTTTTT.

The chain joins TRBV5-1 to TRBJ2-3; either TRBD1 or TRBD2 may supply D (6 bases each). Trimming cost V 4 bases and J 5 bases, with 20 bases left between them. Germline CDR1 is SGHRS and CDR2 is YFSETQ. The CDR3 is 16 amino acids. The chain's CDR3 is CASSDAGTQEGDTQYF. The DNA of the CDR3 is TGCGCCAGCAGCGACGCCGGGACACAGGAGGGAGATACGCAGTATTTT.